The 7 T cell receptor beta chains below were found in one sample sequenced in a study of OX40 agonist ivuxolimab in advanced cancers. The data were produced by immunoSEQ multiplex PCR, yet TCRdb's version contains in-frame clones alone and is incomplete. The sample includes approximately 47,000 clones, about 83% seen only once; the top ten take about 9.4%. Sequencing used CD4+ or CD8+ T cells sorted from blood, obtained in a trial of the OX40 agonist ivuxolimab. All receptors derive from an adult with an advanced solid tumor such as melanoma, head and neck, liver or kidney cancer.

The chain joins TRBV7-9 to TRBJ2-7; D is possibly TRBD2 (6 bases). Between the trimmed V and J ends, which lost 3 bases and 2 bases, there was a span of 17 bases. The CDR3 runs 16 residues. Germline CDR1 and CDR2: SEHNR and FQNEAQ (reference sequence). The CDR3 is CASSLLEGGLPYEQYF. The CDR3 DNA reads TGTGCCAGCAGCTTGCTAGAGGGAGGTTTACCCTACGAGCAGTACTTC.

The chain combines TRBV27 with TRBJ2-1, with D perhaps TRBD1 (5 bases). There are 13 residues in the CDR3. Trimming left V 5 bases short and J 9 bases short, with 14 bases between. Germline CDR1 and CDR2: MNHEY and SMNVEV (reference sequence). The CDR3 sequence is CASSRGQVSEQFF. CDR3 DNA: TGTGCCAGCAGTAGGGGCCAGGTCAGTGAGCAGTTCTTC.

The chain uses TRBV9 and TRBJ1-4; D perhaps matches TRBD1 (5 bases). Between the trimmed V and J ends, which lost 3 bases and 0 bases, there was a span of 12 bases. This CDR3 comprises 16 residues. Germline V CDR1 and CDR2: SGDLS, YYNGEE. CDR3 loop: CASSAPGSTTNEKLFF. CDR3 DNA sequence: TGTGCCAGCAGCGCTCCAGGGAGTACAACTAATGAAAAACTGTTTTTT.

The J gene is TRBJ1-2, the V gene TRBV9, with D hard to call. Germline V gives CDR1 SGDLS, CDR2 YYNGEE. The ends were cut back, 6 bases at V and 0 bases at J, with 15 bases in the middle. This CDR3 has 15 amino acids. The CDR3 DNA is TGTGCCAGCACCCCAAAGAGGGAGGCTAACTATGGCTACACCTTC. The encoded protein is CASTPKREANYGYTF.

The chain joins TRBV11-2 to TRBJ1-3; D is undetermined. Germline CDR1 and CDR2: SGHAT and FQNNGV. The CDR3 has 12 residues. Trimming cost V 0 bases and J 3 bases, with 0 bases left between them. This chain's CDR3 is CASSLDGNTIYF. The DNA for the CDR3 is TGTGCCAGCAGCTTAGATGGAAACACCATATATTTT.

V is TRBV4-3 and J is TRBJ1-1; D call uncertain. V dropped 0 bases and J dropped 0 bases, with 11 bases sitting between them. Germline V CDR1 and CDR2: LGHNA, YSLEER. CDR3 size: 16 residues. The CDR3 DNA follows: TGCGCCAGCAGCCAAGATTTTGACACCTTGAACACTGAAGCTTTCTTT. It yields the protein CASSQDFDTLNTEAFF.

This sequence joins TRBV6-6 and TRBJ2-7; D gene unclear. From germline, CDR1 is MNHNY and CDR2 SVGAGI (reference sequence). V was pared by 2 bases and J by 1 base, with 6 bases between. This CDR3 spans 13 amino acids. The DNA of the CDR3 is TGTGCCAGCAGTTACCGCCATTCCTACGAGCAGTACTTC. It is translated as CASSYRHSYEQYF.